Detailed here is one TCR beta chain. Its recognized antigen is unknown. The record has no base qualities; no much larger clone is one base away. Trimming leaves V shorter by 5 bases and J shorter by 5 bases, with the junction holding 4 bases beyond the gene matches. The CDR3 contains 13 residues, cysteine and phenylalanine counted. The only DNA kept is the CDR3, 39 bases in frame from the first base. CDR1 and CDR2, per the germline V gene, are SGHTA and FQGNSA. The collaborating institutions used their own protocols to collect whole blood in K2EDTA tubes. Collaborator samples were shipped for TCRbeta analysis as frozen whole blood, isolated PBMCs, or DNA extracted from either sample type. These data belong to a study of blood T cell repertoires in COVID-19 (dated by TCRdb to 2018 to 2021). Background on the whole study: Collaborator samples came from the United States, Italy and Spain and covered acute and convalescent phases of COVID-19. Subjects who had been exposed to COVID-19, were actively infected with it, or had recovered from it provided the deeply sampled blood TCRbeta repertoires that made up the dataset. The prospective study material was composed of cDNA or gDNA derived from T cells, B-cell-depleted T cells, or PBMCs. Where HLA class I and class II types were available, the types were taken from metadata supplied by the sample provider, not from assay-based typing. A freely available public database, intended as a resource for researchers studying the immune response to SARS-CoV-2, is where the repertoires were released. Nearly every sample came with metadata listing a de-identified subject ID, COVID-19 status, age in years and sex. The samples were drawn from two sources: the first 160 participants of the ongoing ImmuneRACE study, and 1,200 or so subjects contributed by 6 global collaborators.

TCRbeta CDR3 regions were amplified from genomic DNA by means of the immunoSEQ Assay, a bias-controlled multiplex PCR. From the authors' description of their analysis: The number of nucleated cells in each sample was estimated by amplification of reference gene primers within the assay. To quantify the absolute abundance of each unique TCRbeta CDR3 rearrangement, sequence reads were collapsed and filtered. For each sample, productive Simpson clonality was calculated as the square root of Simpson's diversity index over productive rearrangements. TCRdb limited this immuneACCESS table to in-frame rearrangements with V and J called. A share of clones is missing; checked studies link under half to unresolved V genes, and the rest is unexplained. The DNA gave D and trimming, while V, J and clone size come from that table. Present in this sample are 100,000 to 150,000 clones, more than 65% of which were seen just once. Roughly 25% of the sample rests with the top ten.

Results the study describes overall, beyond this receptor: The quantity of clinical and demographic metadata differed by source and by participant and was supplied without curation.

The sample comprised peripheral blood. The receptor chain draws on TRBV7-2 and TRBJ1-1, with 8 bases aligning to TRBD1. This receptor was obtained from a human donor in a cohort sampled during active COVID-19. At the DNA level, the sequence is TGTGCCAGCAGCCCACAGGGGGGTACTGAAGCTTTCTTT. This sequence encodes CASSPQGGTEAFF. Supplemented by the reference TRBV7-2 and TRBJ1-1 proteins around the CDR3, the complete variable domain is GAGVSQSPSNKVTEKGKDVELRCDPISGHTALYWYRQSLGQGLEFLIYFQGNSAPDKSGLPSDRFSAERTGGSVSTLTIQRTQQEDSAVYLCASSPQGGTEAFFGQGTRLTVV.